The clone carrying this T cell receptor beta chain was found many times. This specimen belongs to a study of blood T cell repertoires in COVID-19. Looking at the study overall: Material from acute and convalescent COVID-19 was sourced from the United States, Italy and Spain.

TCRdb's table, derived via immunoSEQ multiplex PCR, lists solely in-frame clones and lacks some. The table lists roughly 190,000 clones, 86% of them singletons. Germline lookup yields CDR1 SGHNT and CDR2 YYREEE (reference sequence). The CDR3 consists of 15 residues. V shed 3 bases and J 1 base; nucleotides not matched to a gene: 7. The TCR comes from a man aged 70-80 years with acute or convalescent COVID-19. The rearrangement joins TRBV5-4 to TRBJ2-7, with 7 bases that match TRBD1. The sequencing input was peripheral blood. CDR3 nucleotide sequence: TGTGCCAGCAGCTCCGCCGACAGGGTATCCTACGAGCAGTACTTC. This encodes CASSSADRVSYEQYF.